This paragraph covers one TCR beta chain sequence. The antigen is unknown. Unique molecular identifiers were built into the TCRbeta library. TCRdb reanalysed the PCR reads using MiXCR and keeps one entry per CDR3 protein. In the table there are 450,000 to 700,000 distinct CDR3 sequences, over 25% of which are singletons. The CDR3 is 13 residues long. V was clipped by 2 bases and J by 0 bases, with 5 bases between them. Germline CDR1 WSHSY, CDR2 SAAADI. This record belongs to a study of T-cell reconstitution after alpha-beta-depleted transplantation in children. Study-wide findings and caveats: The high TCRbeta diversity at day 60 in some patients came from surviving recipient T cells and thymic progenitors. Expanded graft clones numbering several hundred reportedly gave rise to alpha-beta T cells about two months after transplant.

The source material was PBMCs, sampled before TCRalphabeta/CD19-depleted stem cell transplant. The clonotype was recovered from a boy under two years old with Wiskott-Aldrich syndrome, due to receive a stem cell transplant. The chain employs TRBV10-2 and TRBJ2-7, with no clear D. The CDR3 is CASSERVSYEQYF. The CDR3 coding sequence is TGCGCCAGCAGTGAGCGGGTCTCCTACGAGCAGTACTTC.